Included here is one T cell receptor (beta chain) sequence, with context. Its antigen is still unknown. Within one base of it there is no much larger clone, and no base qualities were kept. The CDR3 numbers 15 residues from cysteine through phenylalanine. Only the CDR3 DNA stays, 45 bases, in frame from base 1. V gives up 2 bases and J gives up 0 bases, and the segment between their germline ends measures 8 bases. Reading the germline V gene gives CDR1 LGHNA and CDR2 YNFKEQ. Libraries of naive CD8 T cells were generated from roughly 20,000 to 1,000,000 sorted cells, with 10%, 30% or 50% of the purified RNA used. Naive CD8 T cells, defined as CD8+CD4-CCR7+CD45RA+, were FACS-sorted into RLT Plus buffer on a BD FACSAria II. To test detection sensitivity, Jurkat RNA equal to 10 or so TCR copies was added to samples of about 17,000-1,100,000 naive CD8 T cells. Enrichment of CD8 T cells was performed with RosetteSep CD8+ T Cell Enrichment Cocktail and Ficoll-Paque, after which ACK red cell lysis was carried out.

These data originate in a study of molecular identifiers for immune sequencing clone quantification (dated by TCRdb to 2017 to 2018). Some background on the complete study: For a replicate experiment, the RNA from either roughly 18,000 or 92,000 naive CD8 T cells was divided into five aliquots, and four of those aliquots went on to sequencing. CD8 T cells were used in a methods study to benchmark molecular-identifier clustering-based TCR repertoire sequencing (MIDCIRS) and TCR RNA copy counting. Broad study findings and their caveats: Without barcode sub-clustering, chimeric consensus sequences inflated TCR diversity; chimeras reached as high as 47%. The naive libraries included spiked-in Jurkat TCR RNA (roughly ten copies' worth), and this Jurkat TCR RNA is not part of the donor repertoire. Spiked-in Jurkat TCR RNA equivalent to a single cell was reported to be detectable even among over 800,000 naive CD8 T cells. About 3 recovered TCR RNA copies per cell were obtained by modeling, versus about 10 by digital PCR, implying a capture efficiency of 25% to 35%. Highly expanded clone sizes could be underestimated if identical TCR molecules share a barcode. In CMV-specific effector cells, clones with more than 20 RNA copies accounted for over 99% of molecules, whereas in naive cells such clones accounted for under 1%.

The protocol used for the library was PCR. This sample was sequenced with a NextSeq 500. Bulk TCR libraries were prepared as previously described, using TCR primers listed in Table S5. Total RNA was purified with the Qiagen AllPrep DNA/RNA kit. Before analysis, reads from multiple sequencing runs of one library were combined. Turning to the authors' computational methods: Only reads with exact TCR constant sequence were kept, trimmed to 150 nt, and grouped by their 12-nt molecular barcodes. Within each barcode group, reads were sub-clustered at a 15% Levenshtein threshold, and quality-weighted consensus sequences were built per RNA molecule. Non-functional sequences were removed, as were lower-count sequences one edit away from another. Barcode sub-clusters with fewer than 20% of the maximum read count were removed, based on fitting two negative binomial distributions. In-frame beta chains were kept once TCRdb had trimmed the public reads at Q25 with fastp and called clones with MiXCR. Each entry merges the rows of one CDR3 protein and shows their most common DNA and genes. None of the V and J calls come from the authors' own analysis; TCRdb made them. The sample records about 98,000 distinct CDR3 sequences, 30% to 45% of which are singletons. Of the sample, 9.7% falls within the top ten clones.

Specimen: naive CD8+ T cells from blood, with Jurkat cell RNA spiked in. In the paper's terms, the cell subset or site label means: FACS-sorted CD8+CD4-CCR7+CD45RA+ naive T cells. The receptor was derived from a human donor in good health. Some libraries in this study had Jurkat cell RNA spiked in. The chain links TRBV4-2 with TRBJ2-1; a tentative D call is TRBD1 (6 bases match). The CDR3 region: CASSQYRDSYNEQFF. The base sequence is TGTGCCAGCAGCCAATACAGGGACTCCTACAATGAGCAGTTCTTC.